The source of this T cell receptor (beta chain) is a study of Ad26.COV2.S vaccination and SARS-CoV-2 variants. The data were produced by immunoSEQ multiplex PCR, yet TCRdb's version contains in-frame clones alone and is incomplete. The sample consists of some 350,000 clones, roughly nine tenths of them appearing once. Germline assignment: CDR1 SGHDT and CDR2 YYEEEE. The CDR3 runs 16 residues. V was cut by 0 bases and J by 4 bases, with 13 bases left in between. This material consisted of peripheral blood, taken after recovery from COVID-19. The sequence was obtained from a human donor who had recovered from COVID-19. The chain combines TRBV5-6 with TRBJ2-2, with no clear D. The CDR3 loop is CASSLGRVRFTGELFF. DNA for the CDR3: TGTGCCAGCAGCTTGGGAAGGGTACGTTTCACCGGGGAGCTGTTTTTT.